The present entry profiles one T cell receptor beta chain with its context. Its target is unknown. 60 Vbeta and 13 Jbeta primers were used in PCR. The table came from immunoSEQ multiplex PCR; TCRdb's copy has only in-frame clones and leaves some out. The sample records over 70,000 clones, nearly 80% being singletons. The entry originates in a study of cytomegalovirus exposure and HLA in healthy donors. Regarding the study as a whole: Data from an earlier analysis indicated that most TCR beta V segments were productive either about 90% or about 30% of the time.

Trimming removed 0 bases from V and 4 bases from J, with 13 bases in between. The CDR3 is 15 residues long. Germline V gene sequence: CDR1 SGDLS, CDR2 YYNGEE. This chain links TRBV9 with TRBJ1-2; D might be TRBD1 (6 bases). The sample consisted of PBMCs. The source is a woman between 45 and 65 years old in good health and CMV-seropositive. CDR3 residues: CASSVGLGAAYGYTF. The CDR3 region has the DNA TGTGCCAGCAGCGTAGGCTTGGGGGCGGCCTATGGCTACACCTTC.